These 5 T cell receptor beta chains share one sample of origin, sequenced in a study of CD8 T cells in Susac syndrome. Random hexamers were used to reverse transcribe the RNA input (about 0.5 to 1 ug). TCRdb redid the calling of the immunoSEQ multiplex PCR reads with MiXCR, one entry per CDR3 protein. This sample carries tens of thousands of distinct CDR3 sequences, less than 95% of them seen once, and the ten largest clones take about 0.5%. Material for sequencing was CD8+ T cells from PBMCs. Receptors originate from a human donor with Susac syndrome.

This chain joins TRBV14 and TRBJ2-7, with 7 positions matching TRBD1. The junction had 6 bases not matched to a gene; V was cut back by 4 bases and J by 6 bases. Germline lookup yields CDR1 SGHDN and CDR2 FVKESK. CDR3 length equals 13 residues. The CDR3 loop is CASSPLQGVEQYF. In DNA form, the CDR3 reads TGTGCCAGCAGCCCCCTTCAGGGGGTCGAGCAGTACTTC. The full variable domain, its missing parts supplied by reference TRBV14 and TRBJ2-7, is EAGVTQFPSHSVIEKGQTVTLRCDPISGHDNLYWYRRVMGKEIKFLLHFVKESKQDESGMPNNRFLAERTGGTYSTLKVQPAELEDSGVYFCASSPLQGVEQYFGPGTRLTVT.

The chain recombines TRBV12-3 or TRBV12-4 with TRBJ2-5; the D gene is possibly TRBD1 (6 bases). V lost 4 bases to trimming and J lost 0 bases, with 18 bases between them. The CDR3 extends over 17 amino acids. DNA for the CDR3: TGTGCCAGCAGTTCACCCTCGGGACACATGTACCAAGAGACCCAGTACTTC. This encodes CASSSPSGHMYQETQYF.

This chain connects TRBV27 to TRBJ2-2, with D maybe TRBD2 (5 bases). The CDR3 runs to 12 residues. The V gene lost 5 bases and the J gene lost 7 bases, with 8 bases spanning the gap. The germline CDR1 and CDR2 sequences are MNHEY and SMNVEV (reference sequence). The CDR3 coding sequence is TGTGCCAGCAGTCCCGGGAACGGGGAGCTGTTTTTT. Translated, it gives CASSPGNGELFF.

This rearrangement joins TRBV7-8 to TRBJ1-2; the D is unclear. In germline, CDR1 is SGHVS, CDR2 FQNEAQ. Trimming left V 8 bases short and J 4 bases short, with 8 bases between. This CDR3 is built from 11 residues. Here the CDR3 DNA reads TGTGCCAGCCTCGGCGGCTATGGCTACACCTTC. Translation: CASLGGYGYTF.

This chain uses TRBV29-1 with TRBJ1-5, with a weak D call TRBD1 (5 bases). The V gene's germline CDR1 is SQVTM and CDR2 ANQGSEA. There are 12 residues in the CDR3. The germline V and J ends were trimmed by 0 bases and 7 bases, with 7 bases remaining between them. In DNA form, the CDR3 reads TGCAGCGTTGAAGAACGGGGCCAGCCCCAGCATTTT. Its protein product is CSVEERGQPQHF.